Presented here are 25 T cell receptor beta chains from one specimen sequenced in a study of blood T cell repertoires in COVID-19. The method was immunoSEQ multiplex PCR; TCRdb's version includes in-frame clones alone and lacks a portion of them. The table has tens of thousands of clones, just over 85% seen once; the top ten hold 2%. The sequenced sample was peripheral blood. Receptors were obtained from a young man with acute or convalescent COVID-19.

This clone was recorded only once. The rearrangement uses TRBV13 and TRBJ2-1; D is unresolved. The CDR3 runs to 14 residues. CDR1 PRHDT and CDR2 FYEKMQ come from the germline V gene (reference sequence). V lost 5 bases, J lost 5 bases, and 13 bases lay in between. CDR3 bases: TGTGCCAGCAGCCTCAACACAGAAGACAATGAGCAGTTCTTC. Its translation: CASSLNTEDNEQFF.

CDR3 sequence (DNA): TGTGCCAGCAGCTTAGCCGGGACAGGGCTAGAAGGCTACACCTTC. Translation: CASSLAGTGLEGYTF. The chain joins TRBV7-2 to TRBJ1-2; TRBD1 agrees at 9 bases. The CDR3 runs to 15 residues. J lost 8 bases, V lost 0 bases, and 7 bases had no gene match. The germline V gene encodes CDR1 SGHTA and CDR2 FQGNSA.

The V call is TRBV18, the J call TRBJ2-5; TRBD1 aligns across 9 bases. Germline V gene data show CDR1 as KGHSH and CDR2 as LQKENI. This CDR3 spans 14 amino acids. The trim removed 5 bases at V and 4 bases at J, leaving 5 bases unmatched. The CDR3 region has the DNA TGTGCCAGCTCAGAGGGACAGGGTACAGAGACCCAGTACTTC. Its protein product is CASSEGQGTETQYF.

This chain uses TRBV12-3 or TRBV12-4 with TRBJ1-5, with a weak D call TRBD1 (5 bases). This CDR3 contains 13 residues. V was shortened by 3 bases and J by 4 bases, with 7 bases between the two germline ends. As DNA, the CDR3 is TGTGCCAGCAGTTTGACAGTGAATCAGCCCCAGCATTTT. It translates to CASSLTVNQPQHF.

This sequence joins TRBV4-1 and TRBJ2-1; TRBD2 matches 11 bases. The CDR3 has 19 residues. Germline V CDR1 and CDR2: MGHRA, YSYEKL. V lost 3 bases, J lost 5 bases, and 15 bases stayed unmatched. DNA for the CDR3: TGCGCCAGCAGCCAGTTTACTAGCGGGAGTGTAGAGGGGGACAATGAGCAGTTCTTC. It yields the protein CASSQFTSGSVEGDNEQFF.

Here the CDR3 DNA reads TGTGCCTGGAGTCCTGACACCCTGAACACTGAAGCTTTCTTT. This sequence encodes CAWSPDTLNTEAFF. V and J are TRBV30 and TRBJ1-1; unclear D gene. This CDR3 has 14 amino acids. CDR1 is GTSNPN and CDR2 is SVGIG in the germline V gene (reference sequence). Trimming took off 2 bases at V and 0 bases at J, with 10 bases between the two ends. Based on the CDR3 plus reference TRBV30 and TRBJ1-1, the full variable domain is SQTIHQWPATLVQPVGSPLSLECTVEGTSNPNLYWYRQAAGRGLQLLFYSVGIGQISSEVPQNLSASRPQDRQFILSSKKLLLSDSGFYLCAWSPDTLNTEAFFGQGTRLTVV.

V usage is TRBV7-8 and J usage is TRBJ2-7, with TRBD2 matching over 12 bases. The CDR3 is 16 amino acids. CDR1 and CDR2 (germline): SGHVS, FQNEAQ. The V segment lost 5 bases and the J segment 6 bases; nucleotides outside the gene matches: 11. CDR3 coding DNA: TGTGCCAGCAGCCCGAGACTAGCGGGGGCCTTCGGCGAGCAGTACGTC. Amino acids: CASSPRLAGAFGEQYV.

The chain combines TRBV5-1 with TRBJ1-4; D is unresolved. The CDR3 is 14 residues long. Per germline, CDR1 SGHRS and CDR2 YFSETQ. With 4 bases removed from V and 8 bases from J, the gap between germline ends came to 15 bases. The CDR3 sequence is CASSIKAGNEKLFF. CDR3 nucleotide sequence: TGCGCCAGCAGCATCAAGGCGGGAAACGAAAAACTGTTTTTT. Complete variable domain (other parts from reference TRBV5-1 and TRBJ1-4): KAGVTQTPRYLIKTRGQQVTLSCSPISGHRSVSWYQQTPGQGLQFLFEYFSETQRNKGNFPGRFSGRQFSNSRSEMNVSTLELGDSALYLCASSIKAGNEKLFFGSGTQLSVL.

The CDR3, as DNA: TGTGCCAGCACCAACCCTGCCCTGCAGGGTCCGAACACTGAAGCTTTCTTT. It translates to CASTNPALQGPNTEAFF. The chain uses TRBV5-5 and TRBJ1-1; TRBD1 might be the D (5 bases). This CDR3 spans 17 amino acids. The germline CDR1 and CDR2 sequences are SGHKS and YYEKEE (reference sequence). V dropped 6 bases and J dropped 1 base, with 22 bases sitting between them.

V is TRBV6-4 and J is TRBJ1-5, with TRBD1 as a possible D gene (6 bases). CDR3 length: 14 residues. V was shortened by 9 bases and J by 5 bases, with 17 bases between the two germline ends. Germline V lookup: CDR1 MRHNA, CDR2 SNTAGT. The CDR3 nucleotides read TGTGCCAGAGAACAGGGTCTGGGGCATCAGCCCCAGCATTTT. It encodes CAREQGLGHQPQHF.

The chain couples TRBV14 to TRBJ2-7; D unclear. This CDR3 contains 15 residues. With 4 bases removed from V and 0 bases from J, the gap between germline ends came to 13 bases. Germline CDR1 SGHDN, CDR2 FVKESK. In nucleotides, the CDR3 is TGTGCCAGCAGCCCTTTGGGCCTCTCCTCCTACGAGCAGTACTTC. It specifies CASSPLGLSSYEQYF.

This rearrangement joins TRBV28 to TRBJ1-4; 7 positions agree with TRBD1. Trimming at V came to 6 bases and at J to 5 bases, leaving 3 bases not matched to a gene. This CDR3 contains 13 residues. Germline-derived CDR1 and CDR2 are MDHEN and SYDVKM. The CDR3 sequence: CASRTGKNEKLFF. The CDR3 nucleotides read TGTGCCAGCAGGACAGGGAAAAATGAAAAACTGTTTTTT.

V and J are TRBV15 and TRBJ2-1; 7 positions agree with TRBD2. Germline V gene sequence: CDR1 LNHNV, CDR2 YYDKDF (reference sequence). The CDR3 has 15 residues. V lost 8 bases to trimming and J lost 4 bases; unmatched junction nucleotides: 11. CDR3 sequence reads: CATFNPRGSYNEQFF. As DNA, the CDR3 is TGTGCCACCTTTAACCCGCGGGGGTCTTACAATGAGCAGTTCTTC.

This chain joins TRBV2 and TRBJ2-3; 9 nucleotides agree with TRBD1. CDR1 and CDR2 from the germline V gene are SNHLY and FYNNEI. The ends lost 10 bases at V and 2 bases at J; junction bases unmatched: 4. The CDR3 spans 13 residues. CDR3 DNA sequence: TGTGCCACCGGGACAGGGAACACAGATACGCAGTATTTT. Its protein is CATGTGNTDTQYF.

The gene calls are TRBV30 and TRBJ1-5; D remains ambiguous. Germline V gene data show CDR1 as GTSNPN and CDR2 as SVGIG (reference sequence). The CDR3 runs to 13 residues. Deletions cut 2 bases from V and 7 bases from J, with 12 bases between. CDR3 nucleotide sequence: TGTGCCTGGAGTTTAGCCGGGATCCAGCCCCAGCATTTT. It codes for CAWSLAGIQPQHF.

CDR3 DNA: TGTGCCAGCAGTCACGGACAGGGGGGTTTCTCCTACAATGAGCAGTTCTTC. Its protein product is CASSHGQGGFSYNEQFF. This chain connects TRBV6-6 to TRBJ2-1, with 10 nucleotides matching TRBD1. Trimming removed 5 bases from V and 0 bases from J; junction bases left unmatched: 7. Germline V gene data show CDR1 as MNHNY and CDR2 as SVGAGI (reference sequence). The CDR3 is 17 residues long.

The chain joins TRBV5-5 to TRBJ1-5, with D maybe TRBD1 (5 bases). CDR3 size: 16 residues. Trimming stripped 3 bases from V and 1 base from J, with 14 bases between. CDR1 is SGHKS and CDR2 is YYEKEE in the germline V gene (reference sequence). The CDR3 bases are TGTGCCAGCAGCTCGAGATTACAGGAAAGCAATCAGCCCCAGCATTTT. Protein product: CASSSRLQESNQPQHF.

The CDR3 nucleotides are TGTGCCAGCAGCCCAGGGACTAGCGGGGGCCGAAGCACAGATACGCAGTATTTT. It translates to CASSPGTSGGRSTDTQYF. V gene TRBV5-5 combines with J gene TRBJ2-3; 14 nucleotides match TRBD2. Trimming at V came to 4 bases and at J to 0 bases, leaving 7 bases not matched to a gene. There are 18 residues in the CDR3. Germline CDR1 is SGHKS and CDR2 is YYEKEE (reference sequence).

This clone was recorded only once. The chain is built from TRBV11-2 and TRBJ2-4, with D possibly matching TRBD1 (6 bases). The germline V and J ends were trimmed by 6 bases and 0 bases, with 12 bases remaining between them. The CDR3 runs to 15 residues. Germline CDR1 SGHAT, CDR2 FQNNGV. The CDR3 DNA sequence: TGTGCCAGCAGACCAGCAGGGGTAGCCAAAAACATTCAGTACTTC. This sequence encodes CASRPAGVAKNIQYF.

This rearrangement joins TRBV5-1 to TRBJ1-2; the match to TRBD1 covers 7 bases. This CDR3 is built from 16 residues. Per germline, CDR1 SGHRS and CDR2 YFSETQ. J gave up 2 bases and V 4 bases, and 11 bases lay outside the gene matches. The CDR3 DNA reads as TGCGCCAGCAGCCCTAGTGAGGACAGGAGCAACTATGGCTACACCTTC. It encodes CASSPSEDRSNYGYTF. Full variable domain (outside the CDR3, taken from reference TRBV5-1 and TRBJ1-2): KAGVTQTPRYLIKTRGQQVTLSCSPISGHRSVSWYQQTPGQGLQFLFEYFSETQRNKGNFPGRFSGRQFSNSRSEMNVSTLELGDSALYLCASSPSEDRSNYGYTFGSGTRLTVV.

CDR3 loop: CASRMTGAQNIQYF. For the CDR3, the DNA is TGTGCCAGCAGGATGACAGGGGCCCAAAACATTCAGTACTTC. The chain links TRBV6-5 to TRBJ2-4, with 8 bases aligning to TRBD1. The CDR3 extends over 14 amino acids. CDR1 and CDR2 from the germline V gene are MNHEY and SVGAGI. V was pared by 6 bases and J by 5 bases, with 6 bases of the junction left unmatched.

The count of this clone is one. V is TRBV3-1 (or the pseudogene TRBV3-2) and J is TRBJ2-7, with D possibly being TRBD2 (5 bases). V dropped 4 bases and J dropped 3 bases, with 10 bases sitting between them. This CDR3 has 13 residues. Germline V gene sequence: CDR1 LGHDT, CDR2 YNNKEL (reference sequence). The CDR3 reads CASSRRGLYEQYF. CDR3 nucleotides: TGTGCCAGCAGCCGGCGCGGACTCTACGAGCAGTACTTC.

V usage is TRBV19 and J usage is TRBJ1-1; no firm D call. Germline-derived CDR1 and CDR2 are LNHDA and SQIVND (reference sequence). The CDR3 has 14 amino acids. V dropped 0 bases and J dropped 3 bases, with 8 bases sitting between them. CDR3: CASSIERRDTEAFF. The CDR3 DNA sequence: TGTGCCAGTAGTATAGAGCGACGGGACACTGAAGCTTTCTTT.

This rearrangement joins TRBV3-1 (or the pseudogene TRBV3-2) to TRBJ1-4, with D unclear. Looked up from germline, CDR1 is LGHDT and CDR2 is YNNKEL (reference sequence). The CDR3 runs 15 residues. V lost 0 bases and J lost 6, with 11 bases in between. The CDR3 region is CASSQDRGSDEKLFF. The CDR3 DNA is TGTGCCAGCAGCCAAGATCGAGGCTCCGATGAAAAACTGTTTTTT.

This chain joins TRBV5-1 and TRBJ1-1; D might be TRBD1 (6 bases). Germline-derived CDR1 and CDR2 are SGHRS and YFSETQ. V was cut by 0 bases and J by 1 base, with 22 bases left in between. The CDR3 is made up of 19 amino acids. The DNA for the CDR3 is TGCGCCAGCAGCTTGGCCCCCACCCCTTTGACAGGCAAGAACACTGAAGCTTTCTTT. Protein product: CASSLAPTPLTGKNTEAFF. The whole variable domain, filled in from reference TRBV5-1 and TRBJ1-1, reads KAGVTQTPRYLIKTRGQQVTLSCSPISGHRSVSWYQQTPGQGLQFLFEYFSETQRNKGNFPGRFSGRQFSNSRSEMNVSTLELGDSALYLCASSLAPTPLTGKNTEAFFGQGTRLTVV.